This passage covers 26 T cell receptor beta chains from one sample sequenced in a study of T cell repertoires in cytomegalovirus infection. TCRdb called the reads again in MiXCR, with one record for every CDR3 protein. Of around 310,000 distinct CDR3 sequences listed, 29% were seen once; the top ten hold about 19%. Their recognized antigens are unknown. The source material was cultured PBMCs, sampled from culture after CMV antigen stimulation. The receptors come from a human donor in good health (CMV status not recorded). Some clones in this sample may be carry-over from other donors' samples.

The chain uses TRBV7-3 and TRBJ2-5; maybe TRBD1 (6 bases). Between the trimmed V and J ends, which lost 2 bases and 2 bases, there was a span of 21 bases. This CDR3 is 18 amino acids long. CDR1 and CDR2 (germline): SGHTA, FQGTGA. The CDR3 reads CASSLVTALGGFQETQYF. The CDR3 coding sequence is TGTGCCAGCAGCTTAGTTACGGCCCTAGGGGGATTTCAAGAGACCCAGTACTTC.

The rearrangement uses TRBV7-8 and TRBJ2-1; 10 positions match TRBD2. The CDR3 length is 16 residues. Germline V gene sequence: CDR1 SGHVS, CDR2 FQNEAQ. Losses at the gene ends were 1 base for V and 3 bases for J; bases not matched to a gene: 3. The CDR3 here is CASSLETSGYYNEQFF. The CDR3, as DNA: TGTGCCAGCAGCTTAGAGACTAGCGGGTACTACAATGAGCAGTTCTTC.

The rearrangement uses TRBV20-1 and TRBJ1-5; TRBD1 might be the D (6 bases). The CDR3 is 14 residues long. CDR1 and CDR2 (germline): DFQATT, SNEGSKA (reference sequence). Between the trimmed V and J ends, which lost 6 bases and 0 bases, there was a span of 12 bases. CDR3 in DNA: TGCAGTGCCCCTGGGACATTTAGCAATCAGCCCCAGCATTTT. Amino acid sequence: CSAPGTFSNQPQHF.

There are a few counts of this clonotype. V and J are TRBV18 and TRBJ1-5; possibly TRBD1 for D (6 bases). The V gene's germline CDR1 is KGHSH and CDR2 LQKENI. The CDR3 covers 15 residues. V was shortened by 1 base and J by 7 bases, with 14 bases between the two germline ends. CDR3 loop: CASSPQQGGGQPQHF. The CDR3 DNA reads TGTGCCAGCTCACCACAACAGGGAGGAGGCCAGCCCCAGCATTTT.

This clonotype was seen a handful of times. V gene TRBV20-1 combines with J gene TRBJ1-6; D is ambiguous. Trimming stripped 6 bases from V and 7 bases from J, with 19 bases between. The CDR3 extends over 15 amino acids. Germline CDR1 DFQATT, CDR2 SNEGSKA (reference sequence). This CDR3 reads CSARPRWRYNSPLHF. As DNA, the CDR3 is TGCAGTGCCCGCCCCCGATGGCGTTACAATTCACCCCTCCACTTT.

V usage is TRBV12-3 or TRBV12-4 and J usage is TRBJ2-7; 10 bases line up with TRBD1. CDR3 length: 18 residues. V lost 2 bases to trimming and J lost 0 bases; unmatched junction nucleotides: 10. CDR3 sequence reads: CASSLRDRGYGSSYEQYF. CDR3 in DNA: TGTGCCAGCAGTTTACGGGACAGGGGATATGGGAGCTCCTACGAGCAGTACTTC.

This clonotype has more than one count but fewer than ten. The chain recombines TRBV7-2 with TRBJ1-5, with D unresolved. In germline, CDR1 is SGHTA, CDR2 FQGNSA. V lost 2 bases and J 1 base, leaving 6 bases between the germline ends. The CDR3 extends over 14 amino acids. The CDR3: CASSLKSSNQPQHF. In nucleotides, the CDR3 is TGTGCCAGCAGCTTAAAGTCGAGCAATCAGCCCCAGCATTTT.

This clonotype was detected only once. J is TRBJ1-6 and V is TRBV5-4; D gene ambiguous. Looked up from germline, CDR1 is SGHNT and CDR2 is YYREEE (reference sequence). V was trimmed by 5 bases and J by 0 bases, leaving 12 bases between them. This CDR3 is 16 amino acids long. CDR3 region: CASSSDGSSYNSPLHF. CDR3 in DNA: TGTGCCAGCAGTTCGGACGGCAGCTCCTATAATTCACCCCTCCACTTT.

This rearrangement joins TRBV11-2 to TRBJ1-2, with D hard to call. With 5 bases removed from V and 0 bases from J, the gap between germline ends came to 13 bases. Germline assignment: CDR1 SGHAT and CDR2 FQNNGV. The CDR3 totals 15 residues. The DNA for the CDR3 is TGTGCCAGCAGCCCCTCACTGGGGTCTAACTATGGCTACACCTTC. It yields the protein CASSPSLGSNYGYTF. Using reference TRBV11-2 and TRBJ1-2 for the parts outside the CDR3, the full variable domain is EAGVAQSPRYKIIEKRQSVAFWCNPISGHATLYWYQQILGQGPKLLIQFQNNGVVDDSQLPKDRFSAERLKGVDSTLKIQPAKLEDSAVYLCASSPSLGSNYGYTFGSGTRLTVV.

This chain connects TRBV4-2 to TRBJ1-3, with D tentatively TRBD1 (6 bases). Trimming took 1 base from V and 2 from J, leaving 12 bases between them. Germline V gene lookup returns CDR1 LGHNA and CDR2 YNFKEQ. This CDR3 is 16 amino acids long. The CDR3 here is CASSQAPDRTGNTIYF. The CDR3 coding sequence is TGTGCCAGCAGCCAAGCCCCAGACAGGACTGGAAACACCATATATTTT.

A few counts support this clonotype. The chain combines TRBV7-9 with TRBJ1-2; TRBD1 might be the D (6 bases). Trimming left V 5 bases short and J 5 bases short, with 15 bases between. Germline V CDR1 and CDR2: SEHNR, FQNEAQ (reference sequence). This CDR3 region has 14 residues. Here the CDR3 DNA reads TGTGCCAGCAGCGCATGGACAGCCCCTTATGGCTACACCTTC. Amino acids: CASSAWTAPYGYTF.

This clonotype was observed a handful of times. This rearrangement joins TRBV7-8 to TRBJ1-3, with no clear D. V shed 2 bases and J shed 2 bases, with 10 bases lying between them. CDR3 length: 15 amino acids. The germline V gene has CDR1 SGHVS and CDR2 FQNEAQ. The CDR3 nucleotides are TGTGCCAGCAGCTTAATGGACGGGACTGGAAACACCATATATTTT. This codes for CASSLMDGTGNTIYF.

This chain connects TRBV29-1 to TRBJ1-1, with 8 positions matching TRBD1. The CDR3 consists of 14 residues. The J segment lost 0 bases and the V segment lost 8 bases, leaving 8 bases of the junction unmatched. Per the germline V gene, CDR1 is SQVTM and CDR2 is ANQGSEA. In DNA form, the CDR3 reads TGCAGCTATGGGGGGGACAGGTTGAACACTGAAGCTTTCTTT. As protein: CSYGGDRLNTEAFF.

The chain carries TRBV7-2 and TRBJ1-1, with 8 bases that match TRBD1. V was pared by 6 bases and J by 6 bases, with 12 bases of the junction left unmatched. Germline lookup yields CDR1 SGHTA and CDR2 FQGNSA. The CDR3 is 15 residues long. CDR3 sequence (DNA): TGTGCCAGCAGTAAAAATCCGGGACAGGTCTCTGAAGCTTTCTTT. This encodes CASSKNPGQVSEAFF.

At least ten counts were recorded for this clonotype. The chain couples TRBV7-2 to TRBJ2-1; D possibly corresponds to TRBD2 (5 bases). CDR3 size: 17 residues. Per germline, CDR1 SGHTA and CDR2 FQGNSA. V was trimmed by 3 bases and J by 1 base, leaving 16 bases between them. The CDR3, as DNA: TGTGCCAGCAGCTTTGGCGGTGCGGGTGGATCCTACAATGAGCAGTTCTTC. Protein sequence: CASSFGGAGGSYNEQFF.

This clonotype was seen a handful of times. J is TRBJ1-2 and V is TRBV2, with D uncertain. V was clipped by 1 base and J by 8 bases, with 14 bases between them. The CDR3 spans 14 residues. From germline, CDR1 is SNHLY and CDR2 FYNNEI. CDR3 loop: CASSEGPGIRGYTF. The DNA of the CDR3 is TGTGCCAGCAGTGAAGGGCCCGGGATTAGGGGCTACACCTTC.

This chain connects TRBV12-3 or TRBV12-4 to TRBJ1-4, with 8 nucleotides matching TRBD1. This CDR3 is built from 15 residues. Trimming took 5 bases from V and 2 from J; bases not matched to a gene: 4. CDR3 nucleotides: TGTGCCAGCAGTCTTGACAGGGGCACTAATGAAAAACTGTTTTTT. It yields the protein CASSLDRGTNEKLFF.

CDR3 sequence reads: CASSPIGLAGVGYNEQFF. The CDR3 DNA reads as TGTGCCAGCAGCCCAATTGGACTAGCGGGAGTTGGCTACAATGAGCAGTTCTTC. The chain has TRBV7-3 and TRBJ2-1; 13 bases match TRBD2. This CDR3 region has 18 residues. V trimming: 5 bases; J trimming: 3 bases; junction bases outside the gene matches: 10. The germline gives CDR1 SGHTA, CDR2 FQGTGA.

This clonotype was seen more than once but under ten times. V is TRBV12-3 or TRBV12-4 and J is TRBJ1-6, with 8 positions matching TRBD1. The CDR3 runs to 15 residues. J gave up 7 bases and V 1 base, and 3 bases lay outside the gene matches. The CDR3 protein is CASSLVYRGNSPLHF. The CDR3 region has the DNA TGTGCCAGCAGTTTAGTATACAGGGGGAATTCACCCCTCCACTTT.

This rearrangement joins TRBV28 to TRBJ2-1; 9 bases fit TRBD2. CDR1 and CDR2 from the germline V gene are MDHEN and SYDVKM. The length of the CDR3 is 16 residues. V was pared by 5 bases and J by 7 bases, with 12 bases of the junction left unmatched. Here the CDR3 reads CASSTPDSGSNNEQFF. The CDR3 DNA reads TGTGCCAGCAGTACTCCCGATAGCGGGAGTAATAATGAGCAGTTCTTC. Together with reference TRBV28 and TRBJ2-1, the CDR3 gives the full variable domain: DVKVTQSSRYLVKRTGEKVFLECVQDMDHENMFWYRQDPGLGLRLIYFSYDVKMKEKGDIPEGYSVSREKKERFSLILESASTNQTSMYLCASSTPDSGSNNEQFFGPGTRLTVL.

The gene calls are TRBV2 and TRBJ2-6; TRBD2 is a possible D gene (5 bases). The CDR3 totals 17 residues. The germline CDR1 and CDR2 sequences are SNHLY and FYNNEI. Trimming took 10 bases from V and 1 from J, leaving 20 bases between them. CDR3 sequence: CAILPLGVFSGANVLTF. The CDR3, as DNA: TGTGCCATCCTCCCCCTCGGGGTATTTTCTGGGGCCAACGTCCTGACTTTC.

This chain uses TRBV6-1 with TRBJ1-1; D not certain. Trimming took 4 bases from V and 0 from J, leaving 9 bases between them. The CDR3 has 14 residues. Per the germline V gene, CDR1 is MNHNS and CDR2 is SASEGT. This CDR3 is CASSVRGMNTEAFF. The CDR3 nucleotides read TGTGCCAGCAGTGTTCGAGGGATGAACACTGAAGCTTTCTTT.

The chain couples TRBV28 to TRBJ1-2; D gene uncertain. CDR3 length: 14 amino acids. The germline CDR1 and CDR2 sequences are MDHEN and SYDVKM. The ends were cut back, 2 bases at V and 7 bases at J, with 14 bases in the middle. The chain's CDR3 is CASSLLAGKSGYTF. CDR3 bases: TGTGCCAGCAGTTTACTCGCGGGGAAGTCTGGCTACACCTTC.

V and J are TRBV4-2 and TRBJ2-5, with 11 bases that match TRBD2. J lost 2 bases, V lost 4 bases, and 6 bases had no gene match. Germline values: CDR1 LGHNA, CDR2 YNFKEQ. The CDR3 runs 16 residues. CDR3 protein: CASSPLAGGPQETQYF. CDR3 bases: TGTGCCAGCAGCCCGTTAGCGGGGGGGCCTCAAGAGACCCAGTACTTC.

About this clonotype itself: The junction departs from germline at one end; a sequencing error may be responsible. The chain recombines TRBV7-6 with TRBJ1-1; D gene uncertain. The length of the CDR3 is 13 residues. In germline, CDR1 is SGHVS, CDR2 FNYEAQ. CDR3 protein: CARVPRVSPEAYF. CDR3 bases: TGTGCCAGAGTCCCCCGGGTTAGTCCTGAAGCTTACTTT.

The chain recombines TRBV12-3 or TRBV12-4 with TRBJ1-6; D not certain. Trimming shortened V by 6 bases and J by 8 bases, and 14 bases separated the two germline ends. This CDR3 spans 14 amino acids. CDR3 region: CASSSRALDSPLHF. As DNA, the CDR3 is TGTGCCAGCAGCTCCCGGGCCCTTGATTCACCCCTCCACTTT.